This paragraph covers one T cell receptor beta chain sequence. In the authors' methods: Scientists estimated how many nucleated cells there were by amplifying reference gene primers. This table comes from immunoSEQ multiplex PCR, and its TCRdb copy is limited to in-frame clones, with some not included. That table is the source of V, J and clone size, and D and trimming were worked out from the DNA. This table has roughly 300,000 clones, approximately 81% appearing once. This entry is derived from a study of blood T cell repertoires in COVID-19. Across the whole study: From T cells, B-cell-depleted T cells, or PBMCs came the material, which was cDNA or gDNA.

Trimming removed 2 bases from V and 8 bases from J, with 10 bases in between. Per the germline V gene, CDR1 is SGHDT and CDR2 is YYEEEE. The CDR3 sequence is 12 residues long. The chain uses TRBV5-6 and TRBJ1-2; TRBD1 might be the D (5 bases). The sequence derives from a woman between 55 and 75 years old with active or convalescent COVID-19. The sequenced sample consisted of peripheral blood. Here the CDR3 reads CASSFRGMGYTF. CDR3 sequence (DNA): TGTGCCAGCAGCTTTCGGGGGATGGGCTACACCTTC.